The clone carrying this T cell receptor (beta chain) was seen ten or more times. Its antigen is not known. The germline gives CDR1 MNHEY, CDR2 SVGAGI. Trimming pared 4 bases from V and 3 bases from J, leaving 16 bases between. The CDR3 is 15 residues long. From more than 9 ml of fresh peripheral blood, PBMCs were isolated. The data originate from a study of T cells in Graves' hyperthyroidism and ophthalmopathy. Study overall: Peripheral blood was collected at initial diagnosis, before any treatment.

Using RNA transcripts as the source, TCR beta CDR3 regions were amplified. When the TCR CDR3 underwent first-round RT-PCR, the HTBI primer set was used. In TCRdb, the multiplex PCR reads were re-called with MiXCR into one record per CDR3 protein. The top ten clones hold less than 20% of a sample with about 350,000 distinct CDR3 sequences, 15% to 20% of them seen once. General study results and limits: Most thyroid clonotypes that were expanded above 0.001 also turned up in blood.

Input material: blood. The J gene is TRBJ2-7, the V gene TRBV6-5; weak D call: TRBD1 (5 bases). The receptor comes from a middle-aged woman with Graves' ophthalmopathy. For the CDR3, the DNA is TGTGCCAGCAGTTGGCAGGGTATGGGTGTCTACGAGCAGTACTTC. Its translation is CASSWQGMGVYEQYF.